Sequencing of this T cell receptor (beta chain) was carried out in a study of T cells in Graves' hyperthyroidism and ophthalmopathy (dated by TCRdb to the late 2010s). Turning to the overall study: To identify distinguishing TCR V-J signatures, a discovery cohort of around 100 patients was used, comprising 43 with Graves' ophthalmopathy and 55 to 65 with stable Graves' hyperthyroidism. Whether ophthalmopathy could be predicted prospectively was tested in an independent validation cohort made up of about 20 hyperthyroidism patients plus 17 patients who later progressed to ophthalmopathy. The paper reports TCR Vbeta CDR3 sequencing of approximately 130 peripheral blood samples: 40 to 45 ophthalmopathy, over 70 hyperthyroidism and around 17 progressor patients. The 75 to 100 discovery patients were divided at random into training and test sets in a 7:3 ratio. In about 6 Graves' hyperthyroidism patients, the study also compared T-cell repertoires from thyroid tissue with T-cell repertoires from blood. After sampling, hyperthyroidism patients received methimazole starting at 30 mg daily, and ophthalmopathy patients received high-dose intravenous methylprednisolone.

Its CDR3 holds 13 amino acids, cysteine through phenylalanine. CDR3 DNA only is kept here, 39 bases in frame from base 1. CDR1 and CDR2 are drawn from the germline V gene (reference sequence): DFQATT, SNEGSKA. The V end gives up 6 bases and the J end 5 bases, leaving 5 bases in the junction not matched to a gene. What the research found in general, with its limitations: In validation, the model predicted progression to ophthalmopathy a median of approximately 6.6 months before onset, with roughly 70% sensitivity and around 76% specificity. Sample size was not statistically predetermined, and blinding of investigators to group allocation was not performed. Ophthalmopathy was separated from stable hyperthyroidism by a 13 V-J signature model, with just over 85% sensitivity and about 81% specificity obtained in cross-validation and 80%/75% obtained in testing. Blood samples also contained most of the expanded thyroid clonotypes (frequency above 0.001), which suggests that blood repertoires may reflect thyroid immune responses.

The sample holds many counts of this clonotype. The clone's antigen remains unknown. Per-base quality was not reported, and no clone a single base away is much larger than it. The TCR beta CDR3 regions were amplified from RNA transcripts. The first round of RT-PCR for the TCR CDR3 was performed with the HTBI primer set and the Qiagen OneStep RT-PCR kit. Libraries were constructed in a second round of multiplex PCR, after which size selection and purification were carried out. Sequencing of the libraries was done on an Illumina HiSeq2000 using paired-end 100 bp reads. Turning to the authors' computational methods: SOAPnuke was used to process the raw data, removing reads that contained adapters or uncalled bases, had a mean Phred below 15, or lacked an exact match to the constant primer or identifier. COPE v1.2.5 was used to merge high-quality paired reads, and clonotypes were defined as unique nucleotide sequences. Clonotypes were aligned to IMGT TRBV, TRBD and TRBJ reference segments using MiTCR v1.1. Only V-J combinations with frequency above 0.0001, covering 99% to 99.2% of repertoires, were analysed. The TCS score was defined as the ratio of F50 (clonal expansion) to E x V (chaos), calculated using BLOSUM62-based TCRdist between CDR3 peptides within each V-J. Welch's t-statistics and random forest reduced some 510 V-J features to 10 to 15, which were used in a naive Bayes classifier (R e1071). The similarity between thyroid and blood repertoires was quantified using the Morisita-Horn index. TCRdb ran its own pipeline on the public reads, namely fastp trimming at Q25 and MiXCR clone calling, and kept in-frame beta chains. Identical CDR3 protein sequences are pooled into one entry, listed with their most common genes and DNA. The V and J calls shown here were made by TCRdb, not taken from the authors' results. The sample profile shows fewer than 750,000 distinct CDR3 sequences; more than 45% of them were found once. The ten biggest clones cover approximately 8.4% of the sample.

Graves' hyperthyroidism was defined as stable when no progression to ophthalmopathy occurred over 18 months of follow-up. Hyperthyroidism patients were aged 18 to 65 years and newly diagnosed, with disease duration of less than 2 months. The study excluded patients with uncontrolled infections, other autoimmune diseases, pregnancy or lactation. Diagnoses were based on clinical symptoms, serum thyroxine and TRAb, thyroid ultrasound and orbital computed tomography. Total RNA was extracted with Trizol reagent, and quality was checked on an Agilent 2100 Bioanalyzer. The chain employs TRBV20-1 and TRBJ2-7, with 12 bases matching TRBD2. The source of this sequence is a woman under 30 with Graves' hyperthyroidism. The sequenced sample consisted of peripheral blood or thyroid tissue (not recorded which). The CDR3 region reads CSARLAGVDEQYF. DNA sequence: TGCAGTGCCAGACTAGCGGGAGTGGACGAGCAGTACTTC.